These 9 T cell receptor beta chains came from one sample sequenced in a study of cytomegalovirus exposure and HLA in healthy donors. Vbeta (60) and Jbeta (13) primers were used in the PCR. Some clones are missing from TCRdb's copy, which holds only in-frame ones; the method was immunoSEQ multiplex PCR. This table has more than 85,000 clones, more than 60% appearing once. The sample was PBMCs. The receptors stem from a woman aged 18-29 years in good health and CMV-seropositive.

This clone was recorded only once. CDR3 protein: CASSEPGNRGYNEQFF. CDR3 DNA: TGTGCCAGCAGCGAACCGGGTAACAGGGGTTACAATGAGCAGTTCTTC. The chain recombines TRBV6-1 with TRBJ2-1; 7 bases align to TRBD1. Trimming cost V 6 bases and J 4 bases; bases outside gene matches: 12. The CDR3 is 16 residues long. Germline assignment: CDR1 MNHNS and CDR2 SASEGT.

Worth noting for this clone: A read error may produce the germline difference seen at one junction end. The chain uses TRBV7-7 and TRBJ2-1; the match to TRBD2 covers 9 bases. Looked up from germline, CDR1 is SSHAT and CDR2 is FNYEAQ (reference sequence). The CDR3 is 16 amino acids. In nucleotides, the CDR3 is TGTGCTAGCAGCTCACTGGCGGGAGGGACCTACAATGAGCAGTTCTTC. It codes for CASSSLAGGTYNEQFF.

This rearrangement joins TRBV4-1 to TRBJ2-3; the match to TRBD1 covers 11 bases. Germline lookup yields CDR1 MGHRA and CDR2 YSYEKL. CDR3 length: 16 residues. The trim removed 4 bases at V and 0 bases at J, leaving 3 bases unmatched. The CDR3 nucleotides read TGCGCCAGCAGCCCATGGGACAGGGGGAGCACAGATACGCAGTATTTT. This translates into CASSPWDRGSTDTQYF.

The chain employs TRBV19 and TRBJ1-1; no reliable D call. In germline, CDR1 is LNHDA, CDR2 SQIVND (reference sequence). This CDR3 is 15 amino acids long. Trimming shortened V by 5 bases and J by 0 bases, and 13 bases separated the two germline ends. Written as DNA, the CDR3 is TGTGCCAGTAGTGTCAGCTCGGCGGTGAACACTGAAGCTTTCTTT. Its protein is CASSVSSAVNTEAFF.

The rearrangement joins TRBV9 to TRBJ2-7, with D tentatively TRBD2 (5 bases). V lost 0 bases and J 3 bases, leaving 7 bases between the germline ends. The CDR3 length is 13 residues. CDR1 and CDR2 from the germline V gene are SGDLS and YYNGEE. The CDR3: CASSVGEYYEQYF. The CDR3 DNA reads as TGTGCCAGCAGCGTAGGGGAGTACTACGAGCAGTACTTC.

Only a few counts were recorded for this clone. The chain carries TRBV28 and TRBJ1-3; D not resolved. Deletions cut 7 bases from V and 1 base from J, with 17 bases between. The CDR3 has 16 amino acids. Germline V lookup: CDR1 MDHEN, CDR2 SYDVKM. CDR3: CASKIPGSRSGNTIYF. The CDR3 bases are TGTGCCAGCAAAATACCCGGGTCTCGGTCTGGAAACACCATATATTTT. The full variable domain, in which reference TRBV28 and TRBJ1-3 provide the parts outside the CDR3, is DVKVTQSSRYLVKRTGEKVFLECVQDMDHENMFWYRQDPGLGLRLIYFSYDVKMKEKGDIPEGYSVSREKKERFSLILESASTNQTSMYLCASKIPGSRSGNTIYFGEGSWLTVV.

This clone was observed once. V and J are TRBV27 and TRBJ1-3; D gene ambiguous. The CDR3 has 15 residues. The ends were cut back, 2 bases at V and 0 bases at J, with 8 bases in the middle. Germline lookup yields CDR1 MNHEY and CDR2 SMNVEV (reference sequence). CDR3 amino acids: CASSLVFGSGNTIYF. The CDR3 DNA is TGTGCCAGCAGTTTAGTGTTCGGCTCTGGAAACACCATATATTTT.

This clone was counted between two and nine times. The chain links TRBV19 to TRBJ2-7; 7 bases line up with TRBD2. Germline lookup yields CDR1 LNHDA and CDR2 SQIVND (reference sequence). The length of the CDR3 is 16 residues. The V gene end was trimmed by 5 bases and the J gene end by 2 bases; junction bases not matched to a gene: 12. In nucleotides, the CDR3 is TGTGCCAGTAGTCCGGGACCGCCGGGAGGCACCTACGAGCAGTACTTC. It codes for CASSPGPPGGTYEQYF.

This clone has only a few counts. This chain links TRBV11-2 with TRBJ2-7; 7 bases align to TRBD2. The germline gives CDR1 SGHAT, CDR2 FQNNGV. V shed 5 bases and J 4 bases; nucleotides not matched to a gene: 2. The CDR3 has 12 residues. The CDR3 loop is CASSLGRYEQYF. The CDR3 region has the DNA TGTGCCAGCAGCCTCGGGAGGTACGAGCAGTACTTC.